The 3 T cell receptor beta chains below were found in one sample sequenced in a study of blood T cells in healthy people across ages. PCR was performed a second time for about 7 to 11 cycles using a sample-barcoded 5' primer and a J-beta primer mix. TCRdb called the 5' RACE reads again in MiXCR, with one record for every CDR3 protein. The data show roughly 800,000 distinct CDR3 sequences, about three fifths seen once. Material for sequencing was blood. These receptor sequences come from a man aged 25 to 45 in good health.

The chain couples TRBV14 to TRBJ2-7; possible D gene TRBD2, 6 bases. CDR1 and CDR2 (germline): SGHDN, FVKESK. The CDR3 spans 13 residues. Trimming took 0 bases from V and 7 from J, leaving 10 bases between them. The CDR3 region has the DNA TGTGCCAGCAGCCAAGACATGGGGGGTGAGCAGTACTTC. The encoded protein is CASSQDMGGEQYF. Variable domain in full (rest from reference TRBV14 and TRBJ2-7): EAGVTQFPSHSVIEKGQTVTLRCDPISGHDNLYWYRRVMGKEIKFLLHFVKESKQDESGMPNNRFLAERTGGTYSTLKVQPAELEDSGVYFCASSQDMGGEQYFGPGTRLTVT.

The chain links TRBV15 to TRBJ2-3, with 11 positions matching TRBD2. This CDR3 is 18 amino acids long. From germline, CDR1 is LNHNV and CDR2 YYDKDF (reference sequence). V was pared by 2 bases and J by 5 bases, with 12 bases of the junction left unmatched. The CDR3 protein is CATSRLGLAAYGGDTQYF. The DNA for the CDR3 is TGTGCCACCAGCAGACTGGGACTAGCGGCGTACGGTGGAGATACGCAGTATTTT.

The chain couples TRBV20-1 to TRBJ2-3, with D maybe TRBD1 (6 bases). Trimming stripped 5 bases from V and 5 bases from J, with 17 bases between. This CDR3 spans 14 amino acids. Looked up from germline, CDR1 is DFQATT and CDR2 is SNEGSKA (reference sequence). The CDR3 sequence is CSAYDRDIQDTQYF. The DNA of the CDR3 is TGCAGTGCTTACGACCGGGACATTCAAGATACGCAGTATTTT.